In its sample, the clone carrying this T cell receptor (beta chain) was seen many times. Its antigen is undetermined. Using MiXCR, TCRdb reanalyzed the PCR reads. The repertoire holds approximately 28,000 clones, with 15% as singletons. This record belongs to a study of metastatic and nonmetastatic thyroid tumors. No patient received treatment before thyroid surgery. Whole-study results and caveats: TCR beta diversity was reportedly significantly higher in malignant thyroid tumors than benign nodules, in blood and tumor.

Trimming removed 2 bases from V and 2 bases from J, with 13 bases in between. CDR1 is SGHAT and CDR2 is FQNNGV in the germline V gene. The CDR3 sequence is 17 residues long. Sequenced material: blood. The clonotype was recovered from a male donor with papillary thyroid cancer or a benign thyroid nodule (not recorded which). Some clones in this sample may be carry-over from other donors' samples. The chain couples TRBV11-2 to TRBJ2-6; weak D call: TRBD1 (5 bases). CDR3 amino acids: CASSLHLQQAGANVLTF. The DNA for the CDR3 is TGTGCCAGCAGCTTACATTTACAACAGGCTGGGGCCAACGTCCTGACTTTC.